This section outlines one T cell receptor beta chain sequence together with its context. The CDR3 has 13 residues. V shed 6 bases and J shed 5 bases, with 13 bases lying between them. Per germline, CDR1 KGHSH and CDR2 LQKENI. This record belongs to a study of blood T cell repertoires in COVID-19. Study overall: Samples taken during acute and convalescent COVID-19 were collected in the United States, Italy and Spain. Sources were T cells, B-cell-depleted T cells, or PBMCs; the material itself was cDNA or gDNA.

Original processing notes: Estimated nucleated cell counts came from reference gene primer amplification. Sequencing was performed with immunoSEQ multiplex PCR; in TCRdb, only in-frame clones are kept and a portion is missing. V, J and clone size reflect that table, while D and trimming were determined from the DNA. The data contain about 50,000 clones, roughly 89% of them seen just once; the ten biggest clones take up about 29%. The TCR sequence derives from a human donor in a cohort sampled during active COVID-19. Sequenced: peripheral blood. This chain uses TRBV18 with TRBJ1-1, with D unclear. CDR3 sequence: CASSVRKSTEAFF. The CDR3 DNA reads TGTGCCAGCTCGGTGCGTAAGAGTACTGAAGCTTTCTTT.